This TCR beta chain was sequenced for a study of blood T cell repertoires in COVID-19. Libraries were prepared by immunoSEQ multiplex PCR; TCRdb keeps only in-frame clonotypes and omits some of them. Of some 120,000 clones listed, 85% to 90% were seen once; the top ten hold 3.2%. Seattle patient enrollment occurred during active infection, with longitudinal follow-up thereafter. The CDR3 totals 11 residues. Germline CDR1 reads MDHEN; CDR2 reads SYDVKM. V lost 4 bases, J lost 7 bases, and 7 bases lay in between. Sample: peripheral blood. The chain combines TRBV28 with TRBJ1-1; D not certain. The sequence was obtained from a woman older than 75 with COVID-19, enrolled during active disease. CDR3 loop: CASSSLSEAFF. CDR3 DNA: TGTGCCAGCAGTTCCCTTAGTGAAGCTTTCTTT.